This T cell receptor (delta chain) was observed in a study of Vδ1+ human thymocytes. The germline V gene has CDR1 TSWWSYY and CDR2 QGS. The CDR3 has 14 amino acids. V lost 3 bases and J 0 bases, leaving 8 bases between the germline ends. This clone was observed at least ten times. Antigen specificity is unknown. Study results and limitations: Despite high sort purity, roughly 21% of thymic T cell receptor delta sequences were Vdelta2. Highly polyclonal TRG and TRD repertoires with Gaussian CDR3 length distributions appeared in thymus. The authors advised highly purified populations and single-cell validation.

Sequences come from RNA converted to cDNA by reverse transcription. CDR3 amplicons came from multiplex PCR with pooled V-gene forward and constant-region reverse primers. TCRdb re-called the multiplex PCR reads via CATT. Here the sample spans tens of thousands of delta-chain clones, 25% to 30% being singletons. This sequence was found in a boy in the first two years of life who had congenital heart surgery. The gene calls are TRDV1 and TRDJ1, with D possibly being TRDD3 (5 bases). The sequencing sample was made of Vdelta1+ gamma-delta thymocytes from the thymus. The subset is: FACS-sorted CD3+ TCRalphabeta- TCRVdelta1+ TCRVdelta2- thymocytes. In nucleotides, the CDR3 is TGTGCTCTTGGGGACTGGGTTTACACCGATAAACTCATCTTT. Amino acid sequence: CALGDWVYTDKLIF.